This TCR beta chain comes out of a study of blood T cell repertoires in COVID-19. Overall study context: Specimens from acute and convalescent COVID-19 originated in the United States, Italy and Spain.

This clone was seen a handful of times. Seattle enrolled patients during active infection and tracked them longitudinally. This CDR3 region has 15 residues. Germline-derived CDR1 and CDR2 are GTSNPN and SVGIG (reference sequence). The V gene lost 0 bases and the J gene lost 6 bases, with 17 bases spanning the gap. Source study methods: Scientists estimated how many nucleated cells there were by amplifying reference gene primers. Profiling relied on immunoSEQ multiplex PCR, and the TCRdb table lists in-frame clones only, not all of them. Clonal size and the V and J genes are those of that table, whereas D and trimming came from the DNA. This sample has roughly 200,000 clones, with over 80% found just once.

This chain connects TRBV30 to TRBJ1-2; TRBD1 is a possible D gene (5 bases). The sample was peripheral blood. The receptor was isolated from a woman in her twenties or thirties with COVID-19, enrolled during active disease. The CDR3 DNA sequence: TGTGCCTGGAGTGTACATGCAGGGATTATCAATGGCTACACCTTC. Its translation is CAWSVHAGIINGYTF.